This passage covers 3 T cell receptor beta chains from one sample sequenced in a study of blood T cell repertoires in COVID-19. Assay used: immunoSEQ multiplex PCR; TCRdb lists only in-frame clones, some missing. Of roughly 240,000 clones detected, 86% appear once; the ten largest clones hold about 2.1%. Sample: PBMCs or T cells enriched from blood (not recorded which). These receptors came from a woman aged 50 to 65 who had recovered from COVID-19.

The chain couples TRBV6-2 or TRBV6-3 to TRBJ1-1; 8 bases line up with TRBD1. This CDR3 has 18 amino acids. V gave up 0 bases and J gave up 0 bases; unmatched junction bases: 9. The V gene's germline CDR1 is MNHEY and CDR2 SVGEGT. The CDR3 sequence: CASSYSRTGMFMNTEAFF. The CDR3 DNA sequence: TGTGCCAGCAGTTACTCAAGGACAGGGATGTTTATGAACACTGAAGCTTTCTTT.

As regards this clone: This sample includes further DNA sequences coding for the same CDR3. This chain joins TRBV2 and TRBJ1-2, with D perhaps TRBD1 (6 bases). The germline V and J ends were trimmed by 5 bases and 5 bases, with 9 bases remaining between them. The CDR3 runs 12 residues. Germline CDR1 and CDR2: SNHLY and FYNNEI. CDR3 residues: CASSPDSYGYTF. The CDR3 DNA sequence: TGTGCCAGCAGTCCGGACAGTTATGGCTACACCTTC.

This clone was picked up one time. The chain couples TRBV7-8 to TRBJ1-2, with a possible D match to TRBD1 (5 bases). CDR1 is SGHVS, CDR2 FQNEAQ, per germline. This CDR3 has 14 residues. V shed 5 bases and J shed 0 bases, with 10 bases lying between them. The CDR3 spells CASSPRTPNYGYTF. CDR3 in DNA: TGTGCCAGCAGCCCCCGGACACCTAACTATGGCTACACCTTC.